A single sample is the source of the 30 T cell receptor beta chains below, sequenced in a study of blood T cells in healthy people across ages. A second PCR of roughly 7 to 11 cycles used a sample-barcoded 5' primer and a J-beta primer mix. Each CDR3 protein gets one entry after TCRdb re-called the 5' RACE reads with MiXCR. The table lists over 600,000 distinct CDR3 sequences, around 50% of them singletons. Sequenced material: blood. The receptors here all came from a middle-aged man in good health.

This chain connects TRBV29-1 to TRBJ1-5; D might be TRBD1 (6 bases). The germline V gene encodes CDR1 SQVTM and CDR2 ANQGSEA. This CDR3 comprises 13 residues. The V end lost 5 bases, the J end lost 2 bases, and 10 bases lay between the germline ends. As DNA, the CDR3 is TGCAGCGTTTCACAGGGTGGCAATCAGCCCCAGCATTTT. It yields the protein CSVSQGGNQPQHF.

This clonotype was seen only a few times. V usage is TRBV7-8 and J usage is TRBJ2-3, with TRBD2 matching over 11 bases. Germline CDR1 and CDR2: SGHVS and FQNEAQ. CDR3 length: 18 residues. V was pared by 1 base and J by 1 base, with 7 bases of the junction left unmatched. CDR3 region: CASSLGDSGGAGTDTQYF. DNA of the CDR3: TGTGCCAGCAGCTTAGGGGATAGCGGGGGGGCAGGCACAGATACGCAGTATTTT. Drawing the rest from reference TRBV7-8 and TRBJ2-3, the complete variable domain is GAGVSQSPRYKVAKRGQDVALRCDPISGHVSLFWYQQALGQGPEFLTYFQNEAQLDKSGLPSDRFFAERPEGSVSTLKIQRTQQEDSAVYLCASSLGDSGGAGTDTQYFGPGTRLTVL.

V gene TRBV6-5 combines with J gene TRBJ2-1; 12 bases map to TRBD2. J lost 5 bases, V lost 4 bases, and 3 bases had no gene match. The germline gives CDR1 MNHEY, CDR2 SVGAGI. CDR3 length: 15 residues. Here the CDR3 reads CASSLPSGGDNEQFF. DNA of the CDR3: TGTGCCAGCAGTTTACCTAGCGGGGGGGACAATGAGCAGTTCTTC.

The genes are TRBV6-2 or TRBV6-3 and TRBJ1-6, with unresolved D. This CDR3 has 12 amino acids. Trimming took off 7 bases at V and 7 bases at J, with 8 bases between the two ends. CDR1 is MNHEY and CDR2 is SVGEGT in the germline V gene. The DNA of the CDR3 is TGTGCCAGCACCCATTGGAATTCACCCCTCCACTTT. Its protein product is CASTHWNSPLHF.

The rearrangement uses TRBV7-6 and TRBJ2-5; tentatively, D is TRBD2 (7 bases). With 3 bases removed from V and 5 bases from J, the gap between germline ends came to 16 bases. The CDR3 totals 15 residues. The germline CDR1 and CDR2 sequences are SGHVS and FNYEAQ. The CDR3: CASSFSAGASETQYF. DNA of the CDR3: TGTGCCAGCAGCTTTTCGGCGGGGGCCAGCGAGACCCAGTACTTC.

V usage is TRBV9 and J usage is TRBJ1-6; the D is unclear. This CDR3 is built from 17 residues. V dropped 0 bases and J dropped 6 bases, with 16 bases sitting between them. The germline CDR1 and CDR2 sequences are SGDLS and YYNGEE. Here the CDR3 reads CASSVGPDPVVNSPLHF. The CDR3 DNA sequence: TGTGCCAGCAGCGTAGGTCCGGATCCGGTTGTTAATTCACCCCTCCACTTT.

This clonotype was counted a few times. The V call is TRBV7-8, the J call TRBJ1-6, with 8 bases that match TRBD1. The trim removed 5 bases at V and 6 bases at J, leaving 6 bases unmatched. CDR1 SGHVS and CDR2 FQNEAQ come from the germline V gene. This CDR3 has 15 amino acids. The CDR3 loop reads CASSPTGVGNSPLHF. The CDR3 DNA follows: TGTGCCAGCAGCCCGACAGGGGTTGGTAATTCACCCCTCCACTTT.

This clonotype was seen only a few times. The chain combines TRBV20-1 with TRBJ2-5; D possibly corresponds to TRBD1 (5 bases). V was pared by 2 bases and J by 1 base, with 20 bases between. The germline CDR1 and CDR2 sequences are DFQATT and SNEGSKA (reference sequence). The CDR3 spans 17 residues. The CDR3 DNA follows: TGCAGTGCTAGAAAACCTCTCTTTGAGACAGTCCAAGAGACCCAGTACTTC. Its translation: CSARKPLFETVQETQYF.

This chain links TRBV12-3 or TRBV12-4 with TRBJ1-5, with D tentatively TRBD1 (5 bases). V gave up 5 bases and J gave up 6 bases, with 17 bases separating them. This CDR3 has 15 residues. This CDR3 reads CASSSSRGGPQPQHF. As DNA, the CDR3 is TGTGCCAGCAGTAGCTCGAGGGGTGGACCTCAGCCCCAGCATTTT.

This rearrangement joins TRBV20-1 to TRBJ2-1; D is perhaps TRBD1 (6 bases). Germline assignment: CDR1 DFQATT and CDR2 SNEGSKA (reference sequence). Deletions cut 6 bases from V and 8 bases from J, with 26 bases between. This CDR3 is built from 16 residues. CDR3 amino acids: CSAPRSTRGIRDEQFF. CDR3 DNA sequence: TGCAGTGCCCCCCGGTCAACTAGGGGGATTAGGGATGAGCAGTTCTTC.

The chain is built from TRBV2 and TRBJ2-3; D ambiguous. There are 15 residues in the CDR3. V lost 4 bases, J lost 4 bases, and 15 bases lay in between. CDR1 and CDR2 from the germline V gene are SNHLY and FYNNEI. The CDR3 is CASSGGNKRADTQYF. DNA for the CDR3: TGTGCCAGCAGTGGTGGGAATAAGCGTGCAGATACGCAGTATTTT.

The rearrangement uses TRBV3-1 and TRBJ2-4; D uncertain. The V end lost 1 base, the J end lost 4 bases, and 11 bases lay between the germline ends. CDR3 length equals 15 residues. The germline gives CDR1 LGHDT, CDR2 YNNKEL (reference sequence). The CDR3 sequence is CASSQGPNSKNIQYF. The CDR3 nucleotides read TGTGCCAGCAGCCAAGGCCCTAATTCGAAAAACATTCAGTACTTC.

The V call is TRBV12-3 or TRBV12-4, the J call TRBJ2-1; tentatively, D is TRBD1 or TRBD2 (5 bases each). V was clipped by 6 bases and J by 10 bases, with 13 bases between them. This CDR3 has 12 amino acids. The DNA of the CDR3 is TGTGCCAGCAGGGGGGACCGACTGGAGCAGTTCTTC. Translated, it gives CASRGDRLEQFF.

The rearrangement uses TRBV9 and TRBJ2-3; 11 bases agree with TRBD2. Trimming at V came to 2 bases and at J to 0 bases, leaving 5 bases not matched to a gene. Germline CDR1 and CDR2: SGDLS and YYNGEE. The CDR3 covers 17 residues. The CDR3 coding sequence is TGTGCCAGCAGCGTGGGGACTAGCGGACTTAGCACAGATACGCAGTATTTT. Protein: CASSVGTSGLSTDTQYF.

The chain links TRBV11-3 to TRBJ2-3, with D uncertain. Germline-derived CDR1 and CDR2 are SGHNT and YENEEA. V gave up 0 bases and J gave up 6 bases, with 7 bases separating them. The CDR3 length is 13 residues. The DNA for the CDR3 is TGTGCCAGCAGCTTAGATCAATCGGATACGCAGTATTTT. Residues: CASSLDQSDTQYF.

Points on this clonotype: This may be a read error, as it is one base from a much larger clone. The chain carries TRBV12-3 or TRBV12-4 and TRBJ2-5; 7 bases fit TRBD1. The J call is doubtful: the DNA matches TRBJ2-7 better. This CDR3 has 13 residues. The CDR3 reads CTSSRDRAYEQYF. The CDR3 nucleotides read TGTACCAGCAGTCGGGACAGAGCCTACGAGCAGTACTTC.

The chain is built from TRBV28 and TRBJ1-2, with 9 bases lining up with TRBD1. Germline CDR1 MDHEN, CDR2 SYDVKM. V lost 7 bases, J lost 7 bases, and 10 bases stayed unmatched. The CDR3 sequence is 14 residues long. The CDR3, as DNA: TGTGCCAGCACCCGGGACAGGGTTATCCTTGGCTACACCTTC. Residues: CASTRDRVILGYTF.

The chain links TRBV27 to TRBJ2-5; 7 nucleotides line up with TRBD2. The J call may be faulty, since TRBJ2-7 better matches the DNA end. In germline, CDR1 is MNHEY, CDR2 SMNVEV (reference sequence). The CDR3 loop spans 14 amino acids. Written as DNA, the CDR3 is TGTGCCAGCAGTTGGAGCGGGGCCACCCACGAGCAGTACTTC. This encodes CASSWSGATHEQYF.

The J gene is TRBJ2-5, the V gene TRBV6-5; 9 nucleotides line up with TRBD2. The CDR3 loop spans 16 amino acids. CDR1 and CDR2 (germline): MNHEY, SVGAGI. The trim removed 0 bases at V and 2 bases at J, leaving 4 bases unmatched. In nucleotides, the CDR3 is TGTGCCAGCAGTTACTCAGGCGGGAGGGGGCAAGAGACCCAGTACTTC. Encoded protein: CASSYSGGRGQETQYF.

The chain links TRBV28 to TRBJ2-6; D remains ambiguous. From germline, CDR1 is MDHEN and CDR2 SYDVKM. This CDR3 comprises 11 residues. The V gene lost 3 bases and the J gene lost 9 bases, with 3 bases spanning the gap. CDR3 region: CASSFNNVLTF. In DNA, the CDR3 is TGTGCCAGCAGTTTCAACAACGTCCTGACTTTC.

In nucleotides, the CDR3 is TGCAGTGCTAAGGGACAGGCGACCTACAATGAGCAGTACTTC. Protein sequence: CSAKGQATYNEQYF. The chain is built from TRBV20-1 and TRBJ2-1; 8 nucleotides match TRBD1. The DNA end is a closer match to TRBJ2-7, so the J assignment may be wrong. The CDR3 has 14 amino acids. Germline V gives CDR1 DFQATT, CDR2 SNEGSKA (reference sequence).

The V call is TRBV29-1, the J call TRBJ2-5; 7 nucleotides align to TRBD1. Trimming took 6 bases from V and 5 from J; bases not matched to a gene: 18. CDR3 size: 16 residues. Germline V gives CDR1 SQVTM, CDR2 ANQGSEA. CDR3 residues: CSVRKSGQRGMETQYF. CDR3 DNA: TGCAGCGTGAGAAAGTCGGGACAGAGAGGAATGGAGACCCAGTACTTC. Full variable domain (rest looked up from reference TRBV29-1 and TRBJ2-5): SAVISQKPSRDICQRGTSLTIQCQVDSQVTMMFWYRQQPGQSLTLIATANQGSEATYESGFVIDKFPISRPNLTFSTLTVSNMSPEDSSIYLCSVRKSGQRGMETQYFGPGTRLLVL.

This chain links TRBV6-4 with TRBJ2-5, with 15 bases aligning to TRBD2. CDR3 length: 16 residues. After removal of 6 bases from V and 11 bases from J, the junction contained 13 bases not matched to a gene. In germline, CDR1 is MRHNA, CDR2 SNTAGT. The CDR3 protein is CASSPRTSGGAGEQYF. The CDR3 DNA sequence: TGTGCCAGCAGCCCAAGGACTAGCGGGGGGGCAGGTGAGCAGTACTTC.

The chain uses TRBV9 and TRBJ2-7; TRBD2 agrees at 11 bases. Gene TRBJ2-5 matches the end of the DNA better, so the J call may be wrong. The length of the CDR3 is 16 residues. The germline V gene encodes CDR1 SGDLS and CDR2 YYNGEE. CDR3 DNA sequence: TGTGCCAGCAGCGTAGGGTCTAGCGGGAGGCGGGAGACCCAGTACTTC. Residues: CASSVGSSGRRETQYF.

The chain combines TRBV5-1 with TRBJ2-5, with a weak D call TRBD2 (6 bases). Germline V lookup: CDR1 SGHRS, CDR2 YFSETQ. CDR3 length equals 15 residues. V lost 4 bases to trimming and J lost 0 bases, with 13 bases between them. The CDR3 DNA follows: TGCGCCAGCAGCCCACCCGCGGGGTACCAAGAGACCCAGTACTTC. Protein product: CASSPPAGYQETQYF.

This clonotype occurred a few times. The chain carries TRBV29-1 and TRBJ2-1; TRBD1 aligns across 7 bases. Germline V gives CDR1 SQVTM, CDR2 ANQGSEA. The CDR3 is 11 amino acids. CDR3 in amino acids: CRATGDNEQFF. The CDR3 DNA follows: TGCAGGGCTACAGGGGACAATGAGCAGTTCTTC.

In DNA, the CDR3 is TGTGCCAGCAGTTACACTGGCCGACTAGCGGGCACAGATACGCAGTATTTT. This translates into CASSYTGRLAGTDTQYF. The rearrangement links TRBV6-5 to TRBJ2-3; 9 bases agree with TRBD2. Trimming took 2 bases from V and 1 from J; bases not matched to a gene: 7. This CDR3 is 17 amino acids long. CDR1 is MNHEY and CDR2 is SVGAGI in the germline V gene.

CDR3 nucleotides: TGTGCCAGCAGCTTATCGCAGGTCTACAATGAGCAGTTCTTC. It specifies CASSLSQVYNEQFF. The genes are TRBV7-2 and TRBJ2-1; D not resolved. V lost 2 bases, J lost 3 bases, and 8 bases lay in between. The CDR3 has 14 amino acids. Germline V gene sequence: CDR1 SGHTA, CDR2 FQGNSA.

The V gene is TRBV7-2, the J gene TRBJ2-6, with 7 bases lining up with TRBD2. Per the germline V gene, CDR1 is SGHTA and CDR2 is FQGNSA. This CDR3 spans 17 amino acids. J gave up 0 bases and V 1 base, and 3 bases lay outside the gene matches. CDR3: CASSLGGGGSGANVLTF. The CDR3 DNA reads as TGTGCCAGCAGCTTAGGGGGGGGTGGCTCTGGGGCCAACGTCCTGACTTTC. The entire variable domain, with the rest obtained from reference TRBV7-2 and TRBJ2-6, is as follows: GAGVSQSPSNKVTEKGKDVELRCDPISGHTALYWYRQSLGQGLEFLIYFQGNSAPDKSGLPSDRFSAERTGGSVSTLTIQRTQQEDSAVYLCASSLGGGGSGANVLTFGAGSRLTVL.

About this clonotype itself: This may come from a read error, since a much larger clone is one base off. The CDR3 loop is CSVEDQEETQYF. The DNA for the CDR3 is TGCAGCGTTGAAGATCAGGAGGAGACCCAGTACTTC. V gene TRBV29-1 combines with J gene TRBJ2-5; D ambiguous. CDR1 and CDR2 (germline): SQVTM, ANQGSEA. CDR3 length: 12 amino acids. The V gene lost 0 bases and the J gene lost 5 bases, with 7 bases spanning the gap.